A selection of T cell receptor beta chains follows, all from one sample in a study of T cell changes during pregnancy in multiple sclerosis. Here immunoSEQ multiplex PCR was the method, and the copy in TCRdb shows in-frame clones only, minus some. This sample has more than 80,000 clones; about 89% occur once, and the top ten carry 1.6%. The sequencing used peripheral blood, collected before pregnancy. These receptors were collected from a female donor with multiple sclerosis, enrolled in a pregnancy study. The CDR3 runs from the conserved cysteine through the conserved F or W. A D gene is named only where the DNA matches it firmly. Part of the rows lack a size; the others show once, few, many or a class for expanded clones.

>NA|TRBJ1-6|TRBV27|TRBD1
TGTGCCAGCAGGAGACAGGGTCGGGGGAATTCACCCCTCCACTTT
CASRRQGRGNSPLHF
>NA|TRBJ2-1|TRBV4-3|TRBD2
TGCGCCAGCAGCCCGCGGGGGGGCCCCAATGAGCAGTTCTTC
CASSPRGGPNEQFF
>NA|TRBJ1-4|TRBV5-6|TRBD1
TGTGCCAGCAGCCCTTGGACAGGGGATGAAAAACTGTTTTTT
CASSPWTGDEKLFF
>NA|TRBJ2-3|TRBV10-3|TRBD2
TGTGCCATCATGGCGGGGGAGACAGATACGCAGTATTTT
CAIMAGETDTQYF
>NA|TRBJ1-2|TRBV5-4|NA
TGTGCCAGCAGCTTGGCCGAGAAGGCTAGAGATGGCTACACCTTC
CASSLAEKARDGYTF
>NA|TRBJ1-5|TRBV30|NA
TGTGCCTGGAGTGTACGGTACGGTCAGCCCCAGCATTTT
CAWSVRYGQPQHF
>NA|TRBJ2-7|TRBV5-6|NA
TGTGCCAGCAGCTTGGCCCCAGGCGGGAACGGGTACGAGCAGTACTTC
CASSLAPGGNGYEQYF
>NA|TRBJ2-1|TRBV5-4|TRBD1
TGTGCCAGCAGCCTCGGGACAGGGACCTACAATGAGCAGTTCTTC
CASSLGTGTYNEQFF
>NA|TRBJ2-7|TRBV19|TRBD1
TGTGCCAGTAGTTCAAGCAAAGCAGGGGGCCACGAGCAGTACTTC
CASSSSKAGGHEQYF
>NA|TRBJ1-4|TRBV2|TRBD1
TGTGCCAGCACACCGACTCCGGGACAGGGGCTCGCGACTAATGAAAAACTGTTTTTT
CASTPTPGQGLATNEKLFF
>once|TRBJ2-7|TRBV29-1|NA
TGCAGCGTTGGATTTGAGGGTTACGAGCAGTACTTC
CSVGFEGYEQYF
>NA|TRBJ1-1|TRBV6-6|TRBD1
TGTGCCAGCAGTTACCGGGACAGGGCGAACACTGAAGCTTTCTTT
CASSYRDRANTEAFF
>once|TRBJ1-1|TRBV25-1|NA
TGTGCCAGCAGTCCGATATCTTGGGGGGGGCCGGACACTGAAGCTTTCTTT
CASSPISWGGPDTEAFF
>NA|TRBJ1-2|TRBV7-9|NA
TGTGCCAGCAGCGATCCAGGGGAATGGGGCTATGGCTACACCTTC
CASSDPGEWGYGYTF
>NA|TRBJ1-3|TRBV11-2|TRBD1
TGTGCCAGCAGCTTCTCCGGGACAGGGGGCTCTGGAAACACCATATATTTT
CASSFSGTGGSGNTIYF
>NA|TRBJ2-2|TRBV10-3|TRBD1
TGTGCCGTAACCGGGACAGAAATCACCGGGGAGCTGTTTTTT
CAVTGTEITGELFF
>NA|TRBJ2-5|TRBV9|TRBD2
TGTGCCAGCAGCGTAGGGGAGGGACCCCAAGAGACCCAGTACTTC
CASSVGEGPQETQYF
>NA|TRBJ2-3|TRBV9|NA
TGTGCCAGCAGCGCTCCGGGACTCCGCACAGATACGCAGTATTTT
CASSAPGLRTDTQYF